A selection of T cell receptor beta chains follows, all from one sample in a study of T cells in tuberculosis. TCRdb keeps only in-frame clones here, not all; method: immunoSEQ multiplex PCR. Here the sample spans 85,000 to 90,000 clones, approximately 91% being singletons. What was sequenced was CD1b-GMM tetramer-negative cells sorted from PBMCs. The receptors originated from an adult woman with latent tuberculosis. CDR3s include the opening cysteine and the closing phenylalanine or tryptophan. D genes are given only for firm matches. The size of a clone is reported for some rows only, either as once, few or many, or as a class for expanded clones.

cdr3_nt: TGCGCCAGCAGCCACCGGGACAGGATATACACAGATACGCAGTATTTT
cdr3_aa: CASSHRDRIYTDTQYF
v_call: TRBV4-1
clone_size: .
d_call: TRBD1
j_call: TRBJ2-3

cdr3_nt: TGTGCCAGCAGCTTAGGAGGGGGCCAGGAGCAGTTCTTC
cdr3_aa: CASSLGGGQEQFF
v_call: TRBV7-2
clone_size: .
d_call: TRBD1
j_call: TRBJ2-1

cdr3_nt: TGTGCCAGCAGCGTGCTTCCTGCTGGACAGGGTGGCCAAGAGACCCAGTACTTC
cdr3_aa: CASSVLPAGQGGQETQYF
v_call: TRBV9
clone_size: .
d_call: TRBD1
j_call: TRBJ2-5

cdr3_nt: TGTGCCAGTAGTCATCCTCCAGGGAAACAGACGGATACGCAGTATTTT
cdr3_aa: CASSHPPGKQTDTQYF
v_call: TRBV19
clone_size: few
d_call: .
j_call: TRBJ2-3

cdr3_nt: TGTGCCAGTACGCAAGCGGGACCATTCTCTGGGGCCAACGTCCTGACTTTC
cdr3_aa: CASTQAGPFSGANVLTF
v_call: TRBV19
clone_size: once
d_call: TRBD2
j_call: TRBJ2-6

cdr3_nt: TGTGCCAGCAGCCTCGGGGGGAACACTGAAGCTTTCTTT
cdr3_aa: CASSLGGNTEAFF
v_call: TRBV11-2
clone_size: .
d_call: .
j_call: TRBJ1-1

cdr3_nt: TGTGCCAGCAGTGAATTGTGGGGGGGCACTGAAGCTTTCTTT
cdr3_aa: CASSELWGGTEAFF
v_call: TRBV6-1
clone_size: .
d_call: .
j_call: TRBJ1-1

cdr3_nt: TGTGCCAGCAGTAGGGGGTTCGTCGATGAGCAGTTCTTC
cdr3_aa: CASSRGFVDEQFF
v_call: TRBV27
clone_size: .
d_call: .
j_call: TRBJ2-1

cdr3_nt: TGCGCCAGCAGCTTGGAAGCACGGCCTAGCGGCACAGATACGCAGTATTTT
cdr3_aa: CASSLEARPSGTDTQYF
v_call: TRBV5-1
clone_size: .
d_call: .
j_call: TRBJ2-3

cdr3_nt: TGTGCCAGTAGTATAGCCGATTCCGAGCAGTACTTC
cdr3_aa: CASSIADSEQYF
v_call: TRBV19
clone_size: .
d_call: .
j_call: TRBJ2-7

cdr3_nt: TGCGCCAGCAGCCAAGTTCAGTCAGGCACAGATACGCAGTATTTT
cdr3_aa: CASSQVQSGTDTQYF
v_call: TRBV4-1
clone_size: .
d_call: .
j_call: TRBJ2-3

cdr3_nt: TGTGCCAGCAGTCCCTCAGGGGACCCTTACAATGAGCAGTTCTTC
cdr3_aa: CASSPSGDPYNEQFF
v_call: TRBV6-1
clone_size: .
d_call: .
j_call: TRBJ2-1

cdr3_nt: TGTGCCACCCGACAGGGGAAAGCTTTCTTT
cdr3_aa: CATRQGKAFF
v_call: TRBV19
clone_size: .
d_call: TRBD1
j_call: TRBJ1-1

cdr3_nt: TGTGCCAGCAGCGAAGGGGGCGCGGAGACCCAGTACTTC
cdr3_aa: CASSEGGAETQYF
v_call: TRBV5-8
clone_size: .
d_call: TRBD1
j_call: TRBJ2-5

cdr3_nt: TGTGCCAGTCGACAGGTCGATAATTCACCCCTCCACTTT
cdr3_aa: CASRQVDNSPLHF
v_call: TRBV19
clone_size: few
d_call: .
j_call: TRBJ1-6

cdr3_nt: TGCAGCGCCCGGGTCGGGTCTGATGAGCAGTTCTTC
cdr3_aa: CSARVGSDEQFF
v_call: TRBV29-1
clone_size: once
d_call: .
j_call: TRBJ2-1

cdr3_nt: TGTGCCAGCAGTTTCGACGACAGGGGGACCTCACCCCTCCACTTT
cdr3_aa: CASSFDDRGTSPLHF
v_call: TRBV27
clone_size: few
d_call: TRBD1
j_call: TRBJ1-6

cdr3_nt: TGCAGCGTACCGACTAGTCGAGGGCAACAAGAGACCCAGTACTTC
cdr3_aa: CSVPTSRGQQETQYF
v_call: TRBV29-1
clone_size: .
d_call: .
j_call: TRBJ2-5

cdr3_nt: TGTGCCAGCAGTCGTGCGGGGGACCTGAATGAGCAGTTCTTC
cdr3_aa: CASSRAGDLNEQFF
v_call: TRBV7-6
clone_size: .
d_call: TRBD2
j_call: TRBJ2-1

cdr3_nt: TGTGCCAGCAGTTACTCGATGGCCAGGGGCCCCTATGGCTACACCTTC
cdr3_aa: CASSYSMARGPYGYTF
v_call: TRBV6-6
clone_size: .
d_call: .
j_call: TRBJ1-2

cdr3_nt: TGTGCCAGCAGTGAAGTGACAGCTAATTCACCCCTCCACTTT
cdr3_aa: CASSEVTANSPLHF
v_call: TRBV2
clone_size: once
d_call: .
j_call: TRBJ1-6

cdr3_nt: TGTGCCAGCAGTGCGACCGGGACAGGGTTTCTCTATGGCTACACCTTC
cdr3_aa: CASSATGTGFLYGYTF
v_call: TRBV6-4
clone_size: .
d_call: TRBD1
j_call: TRBJ1-2

cdr3_nt: TGTGCCATCAGTGATTTCAGGGATCGGGAGACCCAGTACTTC
cdr3_aa: CAISDFRDRETQYF
v_call: TRBV10-3
clone_size: .
d_call: .
j_call: TRBJ2-5

cdr3_nt: TGTGCCAGCAACATTCCTGACAGCACCGGGGAGCTGTTTTTT
cdr3_aa: CASNIPDSTGELFF
v_call: TRBV9
clone_size: .
d_call: .
j_call: TRBJ2-2

cdr3_nt: TGTGCCAGCAGTGAAGCGCTTTTGAGATTTGGTGAAGCTTTCTTT
cdr3_aa: CASSEALLRFGEAFF
v_call: TRBV2
clone_size: .
d_call: .
j_call: TRBJ1-1

cdr3_nt: TGCAGCGTTGAATCCAGACAGGGAAGCTCCTACGAGCAGTACTTC
cdr3_aa: CSVESRQGSSYEQYF
v_call: TRBV29-1
clone_size: .
d_call: TRBD1
j_call: TRBJ2-7

cdr3_nt: TGTGCCAGCAGCCGACTTGACAGGGGGCAAGAGACCCAGTACTTC
cdr3_aa: CASSRLDRGQETQYF
v_call: TRBV6-6
clone_size: once
d_call: TRBD1
j_call: TRBJ2-5

cdr3_nt: TGTGCCAGCAGCTTGAGTGCCAGGGTTAGTTCACCCCTCCACTTT
cdr3_aa: CASSLSARVSSPLHF
v_call: TRBV5-4
clone_size: .
d_call: .
j_call: TRBJ1-6

cdr3_nt: TGTGCCAGCAGTACAGGGTGGGGAAACAATGAGCAGTTCTTC
cdr3_aa: CASSTGWGNNEQFF
v_call: TRBV6-4
clone_size: .
d_call: .
j_call: TRBJ2-1

cdr3_nt: TGTGCCAGTAGTATAGATGATCGGACAGATGAAGCTTTCTTT
cdr3_aa: CASSIDDRTDEAFF
v_call: TRBV19
clone_size: .
d_call: .
j_call: TRBJ1-1

cdr3_nt: TGTGCCAGCAGCCAACAGGACAGCACTGAAGCTTTCTTT
cdr3_aa: CASSQQDSTEAFF
v_call: TRBV11-3
clone_size: .
d_call: .
j_call: TRBJ1-1

cdr3_nt: TGTGCCAGCAGTTCCTTCCCCAAGACTAGCGACAACAAAGAGACCCAGTACTTC
cdr3_aa: CASSSFPKTSDNKETQYF
v_call: TRBV27
clone_size: .
d_call: TRBD2
j_call: TRBJ2-5

cdr3_nt: TGTGCCAGCAGCCAACAGGGGGCGGGGAACTATGGCTACACCTTC
cdr3_aa: CASSQQGAGNYGYTF
v_call: TRBV6-5
clone_size: .
d_call: TRBD1
j_call: TRBJ1-2

cdr3_nt: TGTGCCAGTAGTACACAGGGGACCCCGAACACTGAAGCTTTCTTT
cdr3_aa: CASSTQGTPNTEAFF
v_call: TRBV19
clone_size: .
d_call: TRBD1
j_call: TRBJ1-1

cdr3_nt: TGTGCCAGCAGCCCCTCAGGGGGCACTAATGAAAAACTGTTTTTT
cdr3_aa: CASSPSGGTNEKLFF
v_call: TRBV13
clone_size: .
d_call: TRBD1
j_call: TRBJ1-4

cdr3_nt: TGTGCCAGCAGTTCCGCAGTGATCACCGGGGAGCTGTTTTTT
cdr3_aa: CASSSAVITGELFF
v_call: TRBV28
clone_size: .
d_call: .
j_call: TRBJ2-2

cdr3_nt: TGTGCCAGCAGCGCGACAGGGACCGGGGAGCTGTTTTTT
cdr3_aa: CASSATGTGELFF
v_call: TRBV7-9
clone_size: .
d_call: TRBD1
j_call: TRBJ2-2

cdr3_nt: TGCGCCAGCACCCGGGGACAGGGGGCTACCGGGGAGCTGTTTTTT
cdr3_aa: CASTRGQGATGELFF
v_call: TRBV5-1
clone_size: .
d_call: TRBD1
j_call: TRBJ2-2

cdr3_nt: TGTGCCTGGAGTGGAGGAACAGGTCCAAATCAGCCCCAGCATTTT
cdr3_aa: CAWSGGTGPNQPQHF
v_call: TRBV30
clone_size: .
d_call: .
j_call: TRBJ1-5

cdr3_nt: TGTGCCAGTAGTATCGGTGCTCTTGGCACAGATACGCAGTATTTT
cdr3_aa: CASSIGALGTDTQYF
v_call: TRBV19
clone_size: .
d_call: .
j_call: TRBJ2-3

cdr3_nt: TGTGCCAGCTCACCAAGCCAGGGCCTTTACCATGAAGCTTTCTTT
cdr3_aa: CASSPSQGLYHEAFF
v_call: TRBV18
clone_size: .
d_call: .
j_call: TRBJ1-1

cdr3_nt: TGTGCCAGCAGCTTAGGGACTAGCTCCCCGCAGTATTTT
cdr3_aa: CASSLGTSSPQYF
v_call: TRBV7-6
clone_size: .
d_call: TRBD2
j_call: TRBJ2-3

cdr3_nt: TGCGCCAGCAGCTTGGTCCAGGGCTATGGCTACACCTTC
cdr3_aa: CASSLVQGYGYTF
v_call: TRBV5-1
clone_size: .
d_call: .
j_call: TRBJ1-2

cdr3_nt: TGTGCCATCCTGGACAGGCGACCTAACTATGGCTACACCTTC
cdr3_aa: CAILDRRPNYGYTF
v_call: TRBV19
clone_size: .
d_call: TRBD1
j_call: TRBJ1-2

cdr3_nt: TGCGCCAGCAGTCTCCGGACTAGCGGGAACACAGATACGCAGTATTTT
cdr3_aa: CASSLRTSGNTDTQYF
v_call: TRBV5-1
clone_size: once
d_call: TRBD2
j_call: TRBJ2-3